This T cell receptor beta chain was sequenced for a study of blood T cell repertoires in COVID-19. For the study at large: The samples span acute and convalescent COVID-19 from the United States, Italy and Spain.

The ends were cut back, 0 bases at V and 0 bases at J, with 20 bases in the middle. Per germline, CDR1 LGHNA and CDR2 YSLEER. This CDR3 has 20 residues. TCRdb's table, derived via immunoSEQ multiplex PCR, lists solely in-frame clones and lacks some. This sample has roughly 140,000 clones, with more than 75% found just once. The TCR originated in a woman aged 25 to 39 with acute COVID-19. The rearrangement uses TRBV4-3 and TRBJ2-2, with D possibly being TRBD2 (6 bases). The sample consisted of PBMCs or T cells enriched from blood (not recorded which). The CDR3 DNA sequence: TGCGCCAGCAGCCAAGATCCCCAGGGCCTCGCTAGCGCGAACACCGGGGAGCTGTTTTTT. This sequence encodes CASSQDPQGLASANTGELFF.